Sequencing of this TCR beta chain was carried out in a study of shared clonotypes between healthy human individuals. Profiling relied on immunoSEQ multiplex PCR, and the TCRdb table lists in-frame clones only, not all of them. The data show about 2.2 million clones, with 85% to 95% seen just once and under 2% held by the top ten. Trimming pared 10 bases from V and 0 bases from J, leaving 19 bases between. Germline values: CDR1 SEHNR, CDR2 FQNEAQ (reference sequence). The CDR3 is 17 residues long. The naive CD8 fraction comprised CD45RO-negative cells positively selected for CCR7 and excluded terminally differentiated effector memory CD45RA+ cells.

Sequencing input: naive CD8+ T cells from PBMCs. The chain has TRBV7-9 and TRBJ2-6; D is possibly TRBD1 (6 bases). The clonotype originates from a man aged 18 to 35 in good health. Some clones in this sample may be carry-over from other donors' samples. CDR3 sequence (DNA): TGTGCCATCGAGGGGGTCAGCCAACTCTCTGGGGCCAACGTCCTGACTTTC. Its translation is CAIEGVSQLSGANVLTF.